This T cell receptor (beta chain) was identified in a study of T cells in Graves' hyperthyroidism and ophthalmopathy. Turning to the study itself: Peripheral blood samples were taken at initial diagnosis, prior to any treatment.

At least ten counts were recorded for this clonotype. Antigen unknown. Study-wide results and caveats: Among clonotypes expanded in thyroid above 0.001, most were also found in blood.

The TCR beta CDR3 regions underwent amplification using RNA transcripts as the source. The primer set for the first-round RT-PCR of the TCR CDR3 was HTBI. Each CDR3 protein is one row after TCRdb ran MiXCR on the multiplex PCR reads. The data show a few hundred thousand distinct CDR3 sequences, around a sixth seen once. Germline loops: CDR1 SNHLY, CDR2 FYNNEI. After removal of 4 bases from V and 6 bases from J, the junction contained 7 bases not matched to a gene. There are 15 residues in the CDR3. In patients aged 18 to 65, hyperthyroidism was newly diagnosed, with duration under 2 months. Used for diagnoses were clinical symptoms, serum thyroxine and TRAb, thyroid ultrasound and orbital computed tomography.

The sequenced material came from blood. The chain joins TRBV2 to TRBJ2-7; 12 nucleotides match TRBD1. This TCR derives from a young woman with Graves' hyperthyroidism. CDR3 DNA sequence: TGTGCCAGCAGTGTCCGGGACAGGGGGCAGGGCGAGCAGTACTTC. It codes for CASSVRDRGQGEQYF.